This T cell receptor beta chain stems from a study of T-cell memory formation after mild COVID-19. Study conclusions and caveats: Confirmation of SARS-CoV-2 specificity was lacking for second-wave clones peaking day 37. Researchers found some responding clones in pre-infection memory, a sign that cross-reactive memory joined. Clones which contracted sat mainly in CM and EM if CD4+, and in EMRA if CD8+.

Trimming cost V 4 bases and J 4 bases; bases outside gene matches: 4. The CDR3 runs to 16 residues. Germline CDR1 and CDR2: LGHDT and YNNKEL (reference sequence). As to this clonotype: The antigen remains unidentified.

Libraries for TCRalpha and TCRbeta carried sample barcodes and unique molecular identifiers via 5'RACE. TCRdb itself ran the 5' RACE reads through MiXCR, one entry per CDR3 protein. This table has 200,000 to 250,000 distinct CDR3 sequences, 15% to 17% appearing once. The receptor was isolated from an adult woman who had mild COVID-19 (a few samples of this study predate the infection). Cell type and time point are not known. The sample comprised PBMCs or a T cell subset sorted from them (not recorded which). The V call is TRBV3-1, the J call TRBJ2-3, with TRBD2 matching over 14 bases. CDR3 sequence (DNA): TGTGCCAGCAGCCCGGGACTAGCGGGAGTGGCAGATACGCAGTATTTT. Amino acids: CASSPGLAGVADTQYF.